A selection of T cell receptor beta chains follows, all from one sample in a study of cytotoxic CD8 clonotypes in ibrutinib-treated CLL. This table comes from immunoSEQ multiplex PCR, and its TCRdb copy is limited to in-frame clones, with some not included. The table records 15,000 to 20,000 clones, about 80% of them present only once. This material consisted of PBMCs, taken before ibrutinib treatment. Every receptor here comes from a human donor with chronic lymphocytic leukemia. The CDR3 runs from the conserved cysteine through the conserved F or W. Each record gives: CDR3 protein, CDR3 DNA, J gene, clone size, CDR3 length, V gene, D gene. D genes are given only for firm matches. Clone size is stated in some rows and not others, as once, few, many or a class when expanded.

CDR3: CASSVTGLSYEQYF
DNA: TGTGCCAGTAGTGTCACAGGGTTATCCTACGAGCAGTACTTC
J: TRBJ2-7
size: NA
length: 14
V: TRBV19
D: NA

CDR3: CASSEGTSASTDTQYF
DNA: TGTGCCAGCAGCGAGGGGACTAGCGCCAGCACAGATACGCAGTATTTT
J: TRBJ2-3
size: once
length: 16
V: TRBV9
D: TRBD2

CDR3: CASSLFSLRESHEQYF
DNA: TGTGCCAGCAGTTTATTCAGTTTGAGGGAGTCCCACGAGCAGTACTTC
J: TRBJ2-7
size: NA
length: 16
V: TRBV28
D: NA

CDR3: CASSPLPAQGSMNTEAFF
DNA: TGTGCCAGCTCACCACTACCGGCGCAGGGAAGTATGAACACTGAAGCTTTCTTT
J: TRBJ1-1
size: NA
length: 18
V: TRBV18
D: NA

CDR3: CASSYSKDRGYGYTF
DNA: TGTGCCAGCAGTTACTCGAAGGACAGGGGCTATGGCTACACCTTC
J: TRBJ1-2
size: NA
length: 15
V: TRBV6-5
D: TRBD1

CDR3: CASSVRSLGENEQFF
DNA: TGTGCCAGCAGCGTTCGCAGCCTAGGGGAGAATGAGCAGTTCTTC
J: TRBJ2-1
size: NA
length: 15
V: TRBV9
D: NA

CDR3: CASSVEGGRAYNEQFF
DNA: TGTGCCAGCAGCGTAGAAGGGGGGAGGGCCTACAATGAGCAGTTCTTC
J: TRBJ2-1
size: NA
length: 16
V: TRBV9
D: NA

CDR3: CASSLWGTGRAGYTF
DNA: TGTGCCAGCAGTTTATGGGGGACAGGGAGGGCTGGCTACACCTTC
J: TRBJ1-2
size: NA
length: 15
V: TRBV27
D: TRBD1

CDR3: CASSLRLTDTQYF
DNA: TGTGCCAGCAGCTTACGGCTCACAGATACGCAGTATTTT
J: TRBJ2-3
size: NA
length: 13
V: TRBV7-3
D: NA

CDR3: CASGGGGYGYTF
DNA: TGTGCCAGCGGGGGAGGAGGGTATGGCTACACCTTC
J: TRBJ1-2
size: NA
length: 12
V: TRBV4-2
D: NA

CDR3: CASSWGQGPGQPQHF
DNA: TGTGCCAGCAGCTGGGGACAGGGGCCGGGGCAGCCCCAGCATTTT
J: TRBJ1-5
size: NA
length: 15
V: TRBV7-2
D: TRBD1

CDR3: CASNPGVIDTQYF
DNA: TGTGCCAGCAATCCAGGGGTAATTGATACGCAGTATTTT
J: TRBJ2-3
size: NA
length: 13
V: TRBV2
D: NA

CDR3: CASSLISGRAKNIQYF
DNA: TGTGCCAGCAGCTTAATTAGCGGGAGGGCCAAAAACATTCAGTACTTC
J: TRBJ2-4
size: NA
length: 16
V: TRBV7-3
D: TRBD2

CDR3: CASTGQAYYEQYF
DNA: TGTGCCAGCACCGGACAGGCTTACTACGAGCAGTACTTC
J: TRBJ2-7
size: NA
length: 13
V: TRBV2
D: TRBD1

CDR3: CASSTNKWGTEAFF
DNA: TGTGCCAGTAGCACAAATAAATGGGGTACTGAAGCTTTCTTT
J: TRBJ1-1
size: NA
length: 14
V: TRBV19
D: NA

CDR3: CASSRLRTGGNIQYF
DNA: TGTGCCAGCAGCCGCCTCAGGACAGGAGGAAACATTCAGTACTTC
J: TRBJ2-4
size: NA
length: 15
V: TRBV28
D: TRBD1

CDR3: CASKTGGMNTEAFF
DNA: TGTGCCAGTAAAACGGGCGGAATGAACACTGAAGCTTTCTTT
J: TRBJ1-1
size: NA
length: 14
V: TRBV19
D: NA

CDR3: CASSLATRTDTQYF
DNA: TGTGCCAGCAGCTTGGCGACTCGCACAGATACGCAGTATTTT
J: TRBJ2-3
size: NA
length: 14
V: TRBV11-3
D: NA

CDR3: CASSYSGYEQYF
DNA: TGTGCCAGCAGCTATAGCGGGTACGAGCAGTACTTC
J: TRBJ2-7
size: NA
length: 12
V: TRBV28
D: TRBD2

CDR3: CASNLRRRADTQYF
DNA: TGTGCCAGCAACCTTCGAAGAAGGGCAGATACGCAGTATTTT
J: TRBJ2-3
size: NA
length: 14
V: TRBV21-1
D: NA